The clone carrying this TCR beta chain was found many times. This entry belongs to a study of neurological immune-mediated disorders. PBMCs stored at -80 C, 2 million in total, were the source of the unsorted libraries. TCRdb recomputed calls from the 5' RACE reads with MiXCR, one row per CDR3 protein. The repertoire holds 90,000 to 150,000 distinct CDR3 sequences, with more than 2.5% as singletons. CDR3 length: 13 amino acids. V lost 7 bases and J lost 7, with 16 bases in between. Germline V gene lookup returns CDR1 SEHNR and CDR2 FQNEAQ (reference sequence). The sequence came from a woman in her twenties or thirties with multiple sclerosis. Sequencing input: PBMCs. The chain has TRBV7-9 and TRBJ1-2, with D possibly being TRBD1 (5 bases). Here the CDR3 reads CASTGGEGSGYTF. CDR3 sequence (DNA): TGTGCCAGCACCGGGGGGGAAGGTAGTGGCTACACCTTC.